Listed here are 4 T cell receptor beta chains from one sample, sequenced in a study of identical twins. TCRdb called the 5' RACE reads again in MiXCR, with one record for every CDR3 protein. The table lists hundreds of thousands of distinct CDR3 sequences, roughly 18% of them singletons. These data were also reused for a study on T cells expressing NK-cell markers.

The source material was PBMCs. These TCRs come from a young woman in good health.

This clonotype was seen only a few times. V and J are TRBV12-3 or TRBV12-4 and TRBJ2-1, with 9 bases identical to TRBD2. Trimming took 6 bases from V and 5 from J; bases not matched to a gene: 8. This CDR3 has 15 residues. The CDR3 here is CASSPRRLADNEQFF. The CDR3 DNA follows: TGTGCCAGCAGCCCACGGCGACTAGCGGACAATGAGCAGTTCTTC.

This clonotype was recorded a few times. DNA of the CDR3: TGCGCCAGCAGCTTCCTTGGGGGGGACACCGGGGAGCTGTTTTTT. This gives the protein CASSFLGGDTGELFF. The chain employs TRBV5-1 and TRBJ2-2; 7 nucleotides align to TRBD2. Germline V CDR1 and CDR2: SGHRS, YFSETQ. The junction had 4 bases not matched to a gene; V was cut back by 2 bases and J by 3 bases. The CDR3 loop spans 15 amino acids.

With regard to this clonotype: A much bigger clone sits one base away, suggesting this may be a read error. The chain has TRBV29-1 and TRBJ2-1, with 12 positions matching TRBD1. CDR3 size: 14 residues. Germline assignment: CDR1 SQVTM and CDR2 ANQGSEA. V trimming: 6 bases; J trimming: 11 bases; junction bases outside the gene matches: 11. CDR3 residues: CSVLGGQGADKQFF. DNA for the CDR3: TGCAGCGTCTTAGGGGGACAGGGGGCAGACAAGCAGTTCTTC.

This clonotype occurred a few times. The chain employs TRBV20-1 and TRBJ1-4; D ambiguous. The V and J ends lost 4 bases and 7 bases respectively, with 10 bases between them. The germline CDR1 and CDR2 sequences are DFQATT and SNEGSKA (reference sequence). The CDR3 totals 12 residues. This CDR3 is CSAKILGEKLFF. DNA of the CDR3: TGCAGTGCTAAGATTTTGGGTGAAAAACTGTTTTTT.